This is a list of T cell receptor beta chains from one sample in a study of shared clonotypes between healthy human individuals. TCRdb's table, derived via immunoSEQ multiplex PCR, lists solely in-frame clones and lacks some. The sample records about 2.2 million clones, around 93% being singletons. Material for sequencing was naive CD8+ T cells from PBMCs. All receptors derive from a young man in good health. Some clones in this sample may be carry-over from other donors' samples. The conserved cysteine and the conserved F or W are not part of the CDR3 here. D genes are given only for firm matches.

d_gene	v_gene	j_gene	CDR3aa
TRBD1	TRBV7-9	TRBJ2-5	ASSLGTGANQETQY
.	TRBV19	TRBJ1-5	ASSKGLGEESYTQPQH
.	TRBV2	TRBJ2-2	ASSEMRERAGELF
.	TRBV4-1	TRBJ2-7	ASSQALGGPWSDEQY
.	TRBV28	TRBJ2-5	ASSLYRQNQETQY
TRBD2	TRBV27	TRBJ2-7	ASSLSAGTLSYEQY
.	TRBV30	TRBJ1-5	ASSAAGDQPQH
.	TRBV4-1	TRBJ2-1	ASSRVSEVLNEQF
.	TRBV6-6	TRBJ1-2	ASSSSGLSIPYGYT
TRBD1	TRBV27	TRBJ2-3	ASSTTGTGMGLPSTDTQY
.	TRBV28	TRBJ2-7	ASSSWGDHEQY
.	TRBV4-3	TRBJ2-1	ASSQVLGGTSYNEQF
TRBD2	TRBV29-1	TRBJ2-1	SVRSGAGGQF
.	TRBV28	TRBJ2-2	ASSSSGYGTGELF
TRBD1	TRBV11-2	TRBJ2-7	ASSWDRGPEQY
.	TRBV4-3	TRBJ2-3	ASSQRDDAEITDTQY
.	TRBV21-1	TRBJ1-2	ASSPRGTDYGYT
TRBD1	TRBV7-9	TRBJ1-2	ASSTTRQGNGYT
.	TRBV9	TRBJ2-7	ASSVGAGYGYEQY
.	TRBV2	TRBJ2-1	AIRQYNEQF
TRBD1	TRBV5-6	TRBJ1-4	ASSLGQGYEKLF
.	TRBV9	TRBJ2-1	ASSAVGGSYNEQF